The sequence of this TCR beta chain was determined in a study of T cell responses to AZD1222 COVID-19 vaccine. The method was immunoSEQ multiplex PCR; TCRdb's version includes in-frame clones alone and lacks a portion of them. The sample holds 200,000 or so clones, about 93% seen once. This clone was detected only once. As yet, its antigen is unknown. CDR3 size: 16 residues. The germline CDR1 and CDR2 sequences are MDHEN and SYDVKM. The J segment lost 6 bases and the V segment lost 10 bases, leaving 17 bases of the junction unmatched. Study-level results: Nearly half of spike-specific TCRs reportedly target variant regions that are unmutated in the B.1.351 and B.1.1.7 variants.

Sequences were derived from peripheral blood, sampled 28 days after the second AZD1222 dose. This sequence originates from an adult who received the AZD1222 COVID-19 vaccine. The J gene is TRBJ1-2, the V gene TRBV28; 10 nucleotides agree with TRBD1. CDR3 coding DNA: TGTGCCACCAGACGGAGCAACTCGGGACAGGGGAATGGCTACACCTTC. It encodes CATRRSNSGQGNGYTF.